Following are 21 T cell receptor beta chains from one sample sequenced in a study of technical replicates of blood from a few donors (dated by TCRdb to 2016 to 2017). The library was prepared using the immunoSEQ multiplex PCR assay. The table was pulled from immuneACCESS by TCRdb, which kept in-frame rearrangements only. Such tables lose some clones; where checked, under half of the loss comes from unresolved V genes, and the rest has no known cause. For this sample the table gives almost 90,000 clones, of which 95% were detected only once. Of the sample, under 0.35% falls within the top ten clones. Sequencing was done on a sample of T cells isolated from PBMCs. These receptors were collected from a human donor in good health.

V and J are TRBV6-1 and TRBJ1-5; TRBD1 matches at 7 bases. Germline V CDR1 and CDR2: MNHNS, SASEGT. Trimming took 4 bases from V and 0 from J; bases not matched to a gene: 6. The CDR3 is 16 residues long. Here the CDR3 reads CASSGGTVYSNQPQHF. DNA of the CDR3: TGTGCCAGCAGTGGAGGGACAGTTTATAGCAATCAGCCCCAGCATTTT.

This rearrangement joins TRBV19 to TRBJ1-5; the D gene is possibly TRBD1 (5 bases). Germline V CDR1 and CDR2: LNHDA, SQIVND (reference sequence). Trimming removed 1 base at V and 5 bases at J, with 12 bases between. CDR3 size: 15 residues. The CDR3 loop reads CASSIVLPGHQPQHF. In DNA, the CDR3 is TGTGCCAGTAGTATAGTTTTGCCAGGGCATCAGCCCCAGCATTTT.

In regard to this clone: One end of the junction is discordant with germline, which a read error may explain. The chain is built from TRBV19 and TRBJ2-5, with 9 positions matching TRBD1. Germline V lookup: CDR1 LNHDA, CDR2 SQIVND (reference sequence). The CDR3 loop spans 15 amino acids. CDR3 residues: CAGSMGTGREETQYF. The CDR3 DNA reads as TGTGCCGGTAGTATGGGGACAGGGCGGGAGGAGACCCAGTACTTC. Complete variable domain (other parts from reference TRBV19 and TRBJ2-5): DGGITQSPKYLFRKEGQNVTLSCEQNLNHDAMYWYRQDPGQGLRLIYYSQIVNDFQKGDIAEGYSVSREKKESFPLTVTSAQKNPTAFYLCAGSMGTGREETQYFGPGTRLLVL.

This clone is a singleton in its sample. The chain combines TRBV14 with TRBJ1-1; D is uncertain. Per the germline V gene, CDR1 is SGHDN and CDR2 is FVKESK. Trimming removed 6 bases from V and 2 bases from J, with 4 bases in between. The CDR3 contains 11 residues. CDR3 protein: CASSPNTEAFF. In nucleotides, the CDR3 is TGTGCCAGCAGTCCTAACACTGAAGCTTTCTTT.

J is TRBJ1-1 and V is TRBV28; 8 bases agree with TRBD1. After removal of 5 bases from V and 4 bases from J, the junction contained 6 bases not matched to a gene. CDR1 and CDR2 from the germline V gene are MDHEN and SYDVKM. The CDR3 extends over 14 amino acids. The CDR3 coding sequence is TGTGCCAGCAGTGACAGGGGTGGGGGCACTGAAGCTTTCTTT. This sequence encodes CASSDRGGGTEAFF.

The chain recombines TRBV5-4 with TRBJ2-2; tentative D call: TRBD2 (6 bases). The germline V and J ends were trimmed by 0 bases and 1 base, with 10 bases remaining between them. The CDR3 loop spans 16 amino acids. Per the germline V gene, CDR1 is SGHNT and CDR2 is YYREEE (reference sequence). DNA of the CDR3: TGTGCCAGCAGCTTGGGAAACGGGGGGAACACCGGGGAGCTGTTTTTT. This codes for CASSLGNGGNTGELFF.

This clone came up once. The chain links TRBV15 to TRBJ1-1; D is unresolved. Germline V gene lookup returns CDR1 LNHNV and CDR2 YYDKDF (reference sequence). The germline V and J ends were trimmed by 5 bases and 3 bases, with 7 bases remaining between them. There are 12 residues in the CDR3. The CDR3 sequence: CATSWAYTEAFF. The CDR3 DNA sequence: TGTGCCACCAGCTGGGCTTACACTGAAGCTTTCTTT.

The chain is built from TRBV25-1 and TRBJ2-7; TRBD2 aligns across 7 bases. Germline CDR1 reads MGHDK; CDR2 reads SYGVNS. The CDR3 has 14 amino acids. V shed 4 bases and J 9 bases; nucleotides not matched to a gene: 12. CDR3 in amino acids: CASSALGGREVQYF. The CDR3 nucleotides are TGTGCCAGCAGTGCTTTGGGAGGGCGCGAGGTGCAGTACTTC.

The genes are TRBV13 and TRBJ1-2; D call uncertain. CDR3 size: 15 residues. V gave up 7 bases and J gave up 3 bases, with 18 bases separating them. The germline CDR1 and CDR2 sequences are PRHDT and FYEKMQ (reference sequence). The CDR3 sequence: CASTTGSNHYYGYTF. The DNA for the CDR3 is TGTGCCAGCACCACTGGGAGTAACCACTACTATGGCTACACCTTC. The variable domain in full, with the rest retrieved from reference TRBV13 and TRBJ1-2, is AAGVIQSPRHLIKEKRETATLKCYPIPRHDTVYWYQQGPGQDPQFLISFYEKMQSDKGSIPDRFSAQQFSDYHSELNMSSLELGDSALYFCASTTGSNHYYGYTFGSGTRLTVV.

Of note for this clone: Other DNA sequences in the same sample also yield this CDR3. This chain joins TRBV5-1 and TRBJ1-1; possible D gene TRBD1, 5 bases. V lost 0 bases to trimming and J lost 0 bases, with 9 bases between them. The V gene's germline CDR1 is SGHRS and CDR2 YFSETQ. This CDR3 region has 15 residues. The CDR3 spells CASSLVGGVNTEAFF. DNA for the CDR3: TGCGCCAGCAGCTTGGTTGGGGGGGTGAACACTGAAGCTTTCTTT.

The J gene is TRBJ2-5, the V gene TRBV30; D may be TRBD1 (6 bases). Germline assignment: CDR1 GTSNPN and CDR2 SVGIG (reference sequence). Between the trimmed V and J ends, which lost 5 bases and 0 bases, there was a span of 13 bases. CDR3 length equals 14 residues. Written as DNA, the CDR3 is TGTGCCTGGGATAGGACAGCAAACCAAGAGACCCAGTACTTC. It encodes CAWDRTANQETQYF. The entire variable domain, with the rest obtained from reference TRBV30 and TRBJ2-5, is as follows: SQTIHQWPATLVQPVGSPLSLECTVEGTSNPNLYWYRQAAGRGLQLLFYSVGIGQISSEVPQNLSASRPQDRQFILSSKKLLLSDSGFYLCAWDRTANQETQYFGPGTRLLVL.

The J gene is TRBJ1-5, the V gene TRBV19; D is possibly TRBD1 (5 bases). Germline CDR1 LNHDA, CDR2 SQIVND (reference sequence). This CDR3 has 15 amino acids. V gave up 7 bases and J gave up 5 bases, with 18 bases separating them. CDR3 bases: TGTGCCAGTACGATTGGGACTGTAGTCTATCAGCCCCAGCATTTT. Translation gives CASTIGTVVYQPQHF.

The CDR3 DNA sequence: TGCGCCAGCAGCCATACCGCACTTGGTTCGGATACGCAGTATTTT. Its protein is CASSHTALGSDTQYF. This chain joins TRBV4-3 and TRBJ2-3; D unclear. Germline lookup yields CDR1 LGHNA and CDR2 YSLEER. This CDR3 comprises 15 residues. Between the trimmed V and J ends, which lost 3 bases and 6 bases, there was a span of 16 bases.

V is TRBV5-8 and J is TRBJ2-7, with TRBD1 identical over 7 bases. The CDR3 length is 13 residues. Germline-derived CDR1 and CDR2 are SGHTS and YDEGEE. V shed 1 base and J 7 bases; nucleotides not matched to a gene: 5. This CDR3 is CASSLRQGQEQYF. The CDR3 DNA is TGTGCCAGCAGCTTGAGACAGGGCCAGGAGCAGTACTTC.

The genes are TRBV7-2 and TRBJ1-2; 9 bases are a match to TRBD1. In germline, CDR1 is SGHTA, CDR2 FQGNSA. The CDR3 is made up of 13 amino acids. V lost 4 bases to trimming and J lost 7 bases; unmatched junction nucleotides: 4. The CDR3 nucleotides read TGTGCCAGCAGCTACACAGGGGGCATTGGCTACACCTTC. Translated, it gives CASSYTGGIGYTF.

The V gene is TRBV9, the J gene TRBJ2-2; 8 positions match TRBD2. The V gene's germline CDR1 is SGDLS and CDR2 YYNGEE. Unmatched junction bases numbered 9, after V lost 5 bases and J lost 6 bases. This CDR3 has 15 amino acids. The CDR3 is CASRGGLGYSGELFF. In DNA, the CDR3 is TGTGCCAGCAGAGGGGGACTAGGGTATTCCGGGGAGCTGTTTTTT. The full variable domain, in which reference TRBV9 and TRBJ2-2 provide the parts outside the CDR3, is DSGVTQTPKHLITATGQRVTLRCSPRSGDLSVYWYQQSLDQGLQFLIQYYNGEERAKGNILERFSAQQFPDLHSELNLSSLELGDSALYFCASRGGLGYSGELFFGEGSRLTVL.

The chain recombines TRBV5-1 with TRBJ2-7, with D maybe TRBD2 (6 bases). CDR1 SGHRS and CDR2 YFSETQ come from the germline V gene. V gave up 0 bases and J gave up 7 bases, with 8 bases separating them. This CDR3 contains 12 residues. The CDR3 region has the DNA TGCGCCAGCAGCTTGGTACGGGGGGAGCAGTACTTC. This codes for CASSLVRGEQYF.

The chain links TRBV5-4 to TRBJ2-7, with TRBD2 as a possible D gene (6 bases). This CDR3 is built from 15 residues. The germline V gene has CDR1 SGHNT and CDR2 YYREEE (reference sequence). With 0 bases removed from V and 5 bases from J, the gap between germline ends came to 15 bases. The CDR3 region is CASSLDGHPGDEQYF. The CDR3 nucleotides are TGTGCCAGCAGCTTGGATGGACACCCGGGGGACGAGCAGTACTTC.

The V call is TRBV6-1, the J call TRBJ1-2; a possible D gene is TRBD1 (5 bases). This CDR3 is built from 15 residues. V was trimmed by 6 bases and J by 2 bases, leaving 16 bases between them. Germline CDR1 MNHNS, CDR2 SASEGT. The CDR3 sequence: CASSEFRAMNYGYTF. In DNA, the CDR3 is TGTGCCAGCAGCGAGTTCAGGGCTATGAACTATGGCTACACCTTC.

The rearrangement links TRBV30 to TRBJ2-7; D may be TRBD2 (5 bases). Germline V gene lookup returns CDR1 GTSNPN and CDR2 SVGIG (reference sequence). The CDR3 is 11 residues long. The germline V and J ends were trimmed by 4 bases and 5 bases, with 9 bases remaining between them. CDR3 residues: CAWKRDNEQYF. In DNA, the CDR3 is TGTGCCTGGAAACGGGATAACGAGCAGTACTTC.

The count of this clone is one. The chain recombines TRBV27 with TRBJ1-2; D not resolved. Germline CDR1 and CDR2: MNHEY and SMNVEV (reference sequence). Trimming left V 2 bases short and J 4 bases short, with 5 bases between. The CDR3 totals 12 residues. CDR3 amino acids: CASSLPGYGYTF. CDR3 sequence (DNA): TGTGCCAGCAGTTTACCGGGCTATGGCTACACCTTC.